These T cell receptor beta chains were read from a single sample in a study of shared clonotypes between healthy human individuals. Data came from immunoSEQ multiplex PCR; TCRdb stores just in-frame clones and leaves some out. The data contain fewer than 1.8 million clones, approximately 98.5% of them singletons. Sequenced sample: naive CD4+ T cells sorted from blood. These TCRs come from a man aged 30 to 39 in good health. CDR3s include the opening cysteine and the closing phenylalanine or tryptophan. The D gene is left open where the match is weak. Expanded clones get a size class; other rows say once, few or many, or leave the size out.

NA	TRBD2	TRBV28	TRBJ2-7	CASRRLAGTYEQYF	TGTGCCAGCAGACGACTAGCGGGAACTTACGAGCAGTACTTC
NA	TRBD2	TRBV4-1	TRBJ2-1	CASSRRADGGLAGGGSYNEQFF	TGCGCCAGCAGCCGGCGAGCCGATGGGGGACTAGCGGGTGGTGGGTCCTACAATGAGCAGTTCTTC
NA	NA	TRBV5-1	TRBJ2-3	CASSVQGDTQYF	TGCGCCAGCAGCGTTCAGGGGGATACGCAGTATTTT
NA	NA	TRBV19	TRBJ1-2	CASSSIKGDYGYTF	TGTGCCAGTAGCAGTATAAAGGGGGACTATGGCTACACCTTC
NA	TRBD1	TRBV5-8	TRBJ1-2	CASSTGQGSHGYTF	TGTGCCAGCAGCACAGGACAGGGTTCGCACGGCTACACCTTC
NA	NA	TRBV4-3	TRBJ1-2	CASSQDRRVYNYGYTF	TGCGCCAGCAGCCAAGATAGGCGGGTATACAACTATGGCTACACCTTC
once	NA	TRBV5-5	TRBJ2-7	CASSLWGNSYEQYF	TGTGCCAGCAGCTTGTGGGGAAACTCCTACGAGCAGTACTTC
NA	NA	TRBV10-2	TRBJ2-3	CASRGKGPDTQYF	TGCGCCAGCAGGGGCAAGGGCCCAGATACGCAGTATTTT
NA	TRBD2	TRBV11-2	TRBJ2-1	CASSLRTGTSGSVEQFF	TGTGCCAGCAGCTTAAGGACCGGGACTAGCGGGAGCGTTGAGCAGTTCTTC
NA	TRBD1	TRBV7-9	TRBJ1-1	CASSRADRGATEAFF	TGTGCCAGCAGCCGAGCTGACAGGGGCGCCACTGAAGCTTTCTTT
NA	NA	TRBV27	TRBJ2-5	CASSQGSGSRETQYF	TGTGCCAGCAGCCAAGGAAGCGGGTCCCGTGAGACCCAGTACTTC
NA	TRBD2	TRBV9	TRBJ2-1	CASSSVAGYNEQFF	TGTGCCAGCAGCTCCGTAGCGGGGTACAATGAGCAGTTCTTC
NA	TRBD2	TRBV15	TRBJ2-2	CATSIKNRVASGRVLTGELFF	TGTGCCACCAGCATCAAGAACAGGGTTGCTAGCGGGAGGGTCCTCACCGGGGAGCTGTTTTTT
NA	NA	TRBV11-1	TRBJ2-5	CASSFRGWETQYF	TGTGCCAGCAGCTTTAGGGGTTGGGAGACCCAGTACTTC
NA	NA	TRBV15	TRBJ1-4	CATSREGAGDEKLFF	TGTGCCACCAGCAGAGAGGGGGCGGGGGATGAAAAACTGTTTTTT
once	TRBD1	TRBV28	TRBJ1-2	CASISPGTGSYGYTF	TGTGCCAGCATCTCTCCCGGGACAGGGAGTTATGGCTACACCTTC
NA	NA	TRBV6-1	TRBJ1-1	CASSVSRTLTEAFF	TGTGCCAGCAGCGTCAGCAGGACGTTGACTGAAGCTTTCTTT
NA	NA	TRBV7-2	TRBJ2-1	CASSLVGLEYEQFF	TGTGCCAGCAGCTTAGTTGGCCTCGAATATGAGCAGTTCTTC
NA	NA	TRBV5-1	TRBJ2-4	CASSLTLAKNIQYF	TGCGCCAGCAGCTTAACCCTAGCCAAAAACATTCAGTACTTC
NA	TRBD1	TRBV18	TRBJ2-2	CASSRDRDDTGELFF	TGTGCCAGCTCCCGGGACAGGGACGACACCGGGGAGCTGTTTTTT
once	NA	TRBV19	TRBJ2-7	CASSVTHQTYEQYF	TGTGCCAGTAGTGTGACTCACCAGACTTACGAGCAGTACTTC
NA	NA	TRBV28	TRBJ2-2	CASSLHWNTGELFF	TGTGCCAGCAGTTTGCACTGGAACACCGGGGAGCTGTTTTTT
NA	NA	TRBV7-2	TRBJ2-1	CASSQYDYNEQFF	TGTGCCAGCAGCCAATACGATTACAATGAGCAGTTCTTC
NA	NA	TRBV4-3	TRBJ2-3	CASSQRAGRLTDTQYF	TGCGCCAGCAGCCAGAGAGCGGGCCGACTCACAGATACGCAGTATTTT
NA	NA	TRBV28	TRBJ2-6	CASSTTRGLANVLTF	TGTGCCAGCAGTACCACCAGGGGATTAGCCAACGTCCTGACTTTC
NA	TRBD1	TRBV15	TRBJ1-3	CATSTGQAERNTIYF	TGTGCCACCAGTACGGGACAGGCAGAAAGAAACACCATATATTTT
NA	TRBD2	TRBV10-3	TRBJ2-5	CAISPSRDYLQETQYF	TGTGCCATCAGTCCCTCCCGGGACTACCTCCAAGAGACCCAGTACTTC
NA	TRBD1	TRBV12-5	TRBJ2-5	CASARGTGEGTQYF	TGTGCTAGTGCCCGAGGGACAGGGGAAGGGACCCAGTACTTC
NA	NA	TRBV18	TRBJ2-7	CASSPRTPYEQYF	TGTGCCAGCTCACCACGGACACCCTACGAGCAGTACTTC
NA	TRBD1	TRBV7-2	TRBJ2-7	CASSSDRDDNEQYF	TGTGCCAGCAGCTCTGACAGGGACGACAACGAGCAGTACTTC
NA	TRBD2	TRBV9	TRBJ2-3	CASSQGLAESTDTQYF	TGTGCCAGCAGCCAAGGACTAGCGGAGAGCACAGATACGCAGTATTTT
NA	TRBD1	TRBV5-6	TRBJ1-3	CASSLGDRAFGNTIYF	TGTGCCAGCAGCTTGGGGGACAGGGCCTTTGGAAACACCATATATTTT
NA	TRBD1	TRBV5-6	TRBJ1-2	CASSLWDRLNYGYTF	TGTGCCAGCAGCTTGTGGGACAGGCTAAACTATGGCTACACCTTC
NA	NA	TRBV18	TRBJ2-1	CASSPPDRNRAYNEQFF	TGTGCCAGCTCACCACCTGACAGGAACCGGGCCTACAATGAGCAGTTCTTC
NA	NA	TRBV29-1	TRBJ1-2	CSVNNYGYTF	TGCAGCGTTAATAACTATGGCTACACCTTC
NA	NA	TRBV6-5	TRBJ1-3	CASSPRGNTIYF	TGTGCCAGCAGCCCGAGGGGAAACACCATATATTTT
once	TRBD2	TRBV28	TRBJ2-7	CASSLRLAGANGQYF	TGTGCCAGCAGTTTAAGACTAGCGGGAGCAAACGGGCAGTACTTC
NA	TRBD2	TRBV5-4	TRBJ2-2	CASSLGTSGSTGELFF	TGTGCCAGCAGCTTGGGGACTAGCGGGAGCACCGGGGAGCTGTTTTTT
NA	NA	TRBV18	TRBJ2-3	CASSPSSTDTQYF	TGTGCCAGCTCACCCTCTAGCACAGATACGCAGTATTTT
once	TRBD1	TRBV18	TRBJ2-7	CASSSGTGTASYEQYF	TGTGCCAGCTCATCCGGGACAGGGACGGCTTCCTACGAGCAGTACTTC
NA	NA	TRBV7-9	TRBJ2-5	CASTSSGGRETQYF	TGTGCCAGCACCTCGTCCGGGGGCAGAGAGACCCAGTACTTC
NA	NA	TRBV7-6	TRBJ2-7	CASSLASRGAYEQYF	TGTGCCAGCAGCTTAGCGTCGCGAGGGGCCTACGAGCAGTACTTC
NA	TRBD1	TRBV18	TRBJ2-1	CASSRDRMDNEQFF	TGTGCCAGCTCACGGGACAGGATGGACAATGAGCAGTTCTTC